Shown below are 17 T cell receptor beta chains from a single sample sequenced in a study of T cells in Graves' hyperthyroidism and ophthalmopathy. Amplified TCR beta CDR3 regions derived from RNA transcripts. A first-round RT-PCR of the TCR CDR3 used the HTBI primer set. TCRdb reanalysed the multiplex PCR reads using MiXCR and keeps one entry per CDR3 protein. This table has 500,000 to 600,000 distinct CDR3 sequences, just under 20% appearing once. The sequencing sample was made of blood. Source of these receptors: a man in his forties with Graves' ophthalmopathy.

CDR3 loop: CASQDWTGGEKLFF. The CDR3 DNA reads as TGTGCCAGCCAAGACTGGACAGGAGGTGAAAAACTGTTTTTT. The chain combines TRBV18 with TRBJ1-4; 7 bases line up with TRBD1. The V gene end was trimmed by 8 bases and the J gene end by 7 bases; junction bases not matched to a gene: 10. CDR1 is KGHSH, CDR2 LQKENI, per germline. The CDR3 length is 14 residues.

This clonotype showed up just a few times. The rearrangement uses TRBV10-1 and TRBJ2-5; 8 positions agree with TRBD2. The CDR3 extends over 16 amino acids. Germline CDR1 is WNHNN and CDR2 is SYGVQD (reference sequence). J gave up 4 bases and V 5 bases, and 12 bases lay outside the gene matches. In nucleotides, the CDR3 is TGCGCCAGCAGTAGGGTAGCGGGGCCTCCGGGAGAGACCCAGTACTTC. This encodes CASSRVAGPPGETQYF.

Many counts were recorded for this clonotype. The genes are TRBV12-3 or TRBV12-4 and TRBJ1-1, with TRBD1 as a possible D gene (5 bases). There are 15 residues in the CDR3. The ends were cut back, 5 bases at V and 0 bases at J, with 13 bases in the middle. CDR3 nucleotides: TGTGCCAGCAGTCCCAGGGCGATTATGAACACTGAAGCTTTCTTT. It is translated as CASSPRAIMNTEAFF.

The gene calls are TRBV7-9 and TRBJ2-1; 7 bases are shared with TRBD2. Losses at the gene ends were 4 bases for V and 6 bases for J; bases not matched to a gene: 9. This CDR3 contains 15 residues. Germline CDR1 is SEHNR and CDR2 is FQNEAQ (reference sequence). The CDR3 reads CASSSPGGRINEQFF. The CDR3 DNA sequence: TGTGCCAGCAGCTCCCCTGGCGGGAGAATCAATGAGCAGTTCTTC.

The sample holds many counts of this clonotype. The chain couples TRBV2 to TRBJ2-5, with a weak D call TRBD1 (5 bases). The CDR3 consists of 13 residues. V shed 6 bases and J shed 7 bases, with 15 bases lying between them. Germline CDR1 reads SNHLY; CDR2 reads FYNNEI. DNA for the CDR3: TGTGCCAGCAGCCAGGCGTTGCAGGGGACCCAGTACTTC. As protein: CASSQALQGTQYF.

The gene calls are TRBV7-9 and TRBJ2-1; 11 bases match TRBD1. Trimming removed 4 bases from V and 10 bases from J; junction bases left unmatched: 9. The CDR3 runs 15 residues. The V gene's germline CDR1 is SEHNR and CDR2 FQNEAQ (reference sequence). CDR3 bases: TGTGCCAGCAGCTGGTCGGGACAGGGGGTTGAGGAGCAGTTCTTC. Its protein is CASSWSGQGVEEQFF.

The J gene is TRBJ1-2, the V gene TRBV29-1; 7 bases agree with TRBD1. V shed 4 bases, J shed 4 bases, and the junction held 6 bases outside the gene matches. The CDR3 is 13 residues long. Germline lookup yields CDR1 SQVTM and CDR2 ANQGSEA. For the CDR3, the DNA is TGCAGCGTTGCGGACAGGTTGGGCTATGGCTACACCTTC. It is translated as CSVADRLGYGYTF.

Many counts were recorded for this clonotype. The chain is built from TRBV29-1 and TRBJ2-1; no reliable D call. V dropped 4 bases and J dropped 7 bases, with 11 bases sitting between them. CDR3 length: 12 residues. CDR1 and CDR2 (germline): SQVTM, ANQGSEA. The CDR3 reads CSVGLRGNEQFF. CDR3 nucleotides: TGCAGCGTTGGTCTGAGAGGTAATGAGCAGTTCTTC.

As concerns this clonotype: This may be a read error: a much more frequent sequence differs by one nucleotide. J is TRBJ2-3 and V is TRBV7-9, with 10 bases identical to TRBD2. The germline gives CDR1 SEHNR, CDR2 FQNEAQ (reference sequence). The CDR3 sequence is 16 residues long. The V segment lost 0 bases and the J segment 7 bases; nucleotides outside the gene matches: 7. The CDR3 bases are TGTGCCAGCAGCTTAGCCCTAGCGGGAGTGGACAATACGCAGTATTTT. Encoded protein: CASSLALAGVDNTQYF.

This clonotype was seen a handful of times. The chain combines TRBV7-9 with TRBJ1-2; TRBD1 matches at 7 bases. Looked up from germline, CDR1 is SEHNR and CDR2 is FQNEAQ (reference sequence). This CDR3 has 14 residues. Unmatched junction bases numbered 5, after V lost 4 bases and J lost 3 bases. CDR3 residues: CASSSGQADYGYTF. Written as DNA, the CDR3 is TGTGCCAGCAGCTCCGGACAGGCTGACTATGGCTACACCTTC.

V usage is TRBV9 and J usage is TRBJ1-4, with D perhaps matching TRBD1 (5 bases). Germline V CDR1 and CDR2: SGDLS, YYNGEE. This CDR3 has 15 amino acids. Trimming took off 1 base at V and 7 bases at J, with 14 bases between the two ends. The CDR3 here is CASSVSGAAGEKLFF. The CDR3 nucleotides are TGTGCCAGCAGCGTATCCGGGGCTGCAGGTGAAAAACTGTTTTTT.

This clonotype turned up a few times. This chain links TRBV19 with TRBJ2-7; D might be TRBD1 (6 bases). From germline, CDR1 is LNHDA and CDR2 SQIVND (reference sequence). Trimming took off 3 bases at V and 3 bases at J, with 12 bases between the two ends. The CDR3 length is 14 residues. The CDR3 DNA follows: TGTGCCAGTAGTATTAGGGGACAAATCTACGAGCAGTACTTC. It specifies CASSIRGQIYEQYF.

The chain employs TRBV27 and TRBJ1-2; D not resolved. CDR1 is MNHEY, CDR2 SMNVEV, per germline (reference sequence). V was shortened by 6 bases and J by 8 bases, with 13 bases between the two germline ends. The CDR3 runs to 12 residues. CDR3 DNA: TGTGCCAGCAGCCCCCTGGGCTTCGGCTACACCTTC. Translation gives CASSPLGFGYTF.

The rearrangement joins TRBV6-4 to TRBJ2-6; 12 nucleotides line up with TRBD1. Germline V lookup: CDR1 MRHNA, CDR2 SNTAGT. V was clipped by 4 bases and J by 2 bases; unmatched bases: 6. There are 18 residues in the CDR3. The CDR3 loop is CASSVSGTGGAGANVLTF. CDR3 DNA: TGTGCCAGCAGTGTGAGCGGGACAGGGGGCGCTGGGGCCAACGTCCTGACTTTC.

This clonotype showed up many times. The chain joins TRBV28 to TRBJ1-2; D call uncertain. The CDR3 is made up of 14 amino acids. The V end was cut by 1 base, the J end by 1 base, with 7 bases between. Germline V gene sequence: CDR1 MDHEN, CDR2 SYDVKM. CDR3 region: CASSLSGVNYGYTF. Here the CDR3 DNA reads TGTGCCAGCAGTTTATCCGGGGTTAACTATGGCTACACCTTC.

This clonotype was counted ten times or more. The chain has TRBV30 and TRBJ2-3; the match to TRBD2 covers 11 bases. The J segment lost 6 bases and the V segment lost 1 base, leaving 3 bases of the junction unmatched. The CDR3 extends over 14 amino acids. The germline V gene has CDR1 GTSNPN and CDR2 SVGIG (reference sequence). In DNA form, the CDR3 reads TGTGCCTGGAGTGCGAGACTAGCGGGGGATACGCAGTATTTT. Protein product: CAWSARLAGDTQYF.

The chain carries TRBV20-1 and TRBJ2-3; TRBD2 matches 8 bases. The CDR3 is made up of 16 amino acids. Germline CDR1 is DFQATT and CDR2 is SNEGSKA (reference sequence). The V and J ends lost 2 bases and 4 bases, in that order; junction bases with no gene match: 11. In nucleotides, the CDR3 is TGCAGTGCTAGATACGGGGGGGCCGGTCCCGCAGATACGCAGTATTTT. It codes for CSARYGGAGPADTQYF.